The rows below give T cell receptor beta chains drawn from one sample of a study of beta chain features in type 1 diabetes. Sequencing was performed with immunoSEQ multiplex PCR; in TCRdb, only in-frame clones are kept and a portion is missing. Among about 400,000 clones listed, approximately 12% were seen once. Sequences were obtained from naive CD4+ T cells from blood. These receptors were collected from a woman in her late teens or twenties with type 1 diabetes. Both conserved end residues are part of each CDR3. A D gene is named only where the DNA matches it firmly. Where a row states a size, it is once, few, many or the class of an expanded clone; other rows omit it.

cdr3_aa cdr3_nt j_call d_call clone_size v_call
CASSIPRGGSTTDTQYF TGTGCCAGTAGTATCCCGCGCGGCGGGAGCACGACAGATACGCAGTATTTT TRBJ2-3 TRBD2 . TRBV19
CSVAGKVYTEAFF TGCAGCGTTGCAGGGAAAGTGTACACTGAAGCTTTCTTT TRBJ1-1 . few TRBV29-1
CASSALEVETQYF TGTGCCAGCAGCGCATTGGAGGTAGAGACGCAGTATTTT TRBJ2-3 . . TRBV7-9
CASSLGGPGGTEAFF TGTGCCAGCAGCTTGGGAGGCCCCGGGGGCACTGAAGCTTTCTTT TRBJ1-1 . . TRBV5-4
CAWNTPGASGSSYEQYF TGTGCCTGGAATACCCCCGGTGCTAGCGGGAGTTCCTACGAGCAGTACTTC TRBJ2-7 TRBD2 . TRBV30
CASSLGQGKGYTF TGTGCCAGCAGTCTTGGACAGGGTAAAGGCTACACCTTC TRBJ1-2 TRBD1 few TRBV6-5
CASSQERTVQETQYF TGCGCCAGCAGCCAAGAACGGACAGTACAAGAGACCCAGTACTTC TRBJ2-5 . . TRBV4-3
CAWSVGQGDYNEQFF TGTGCCTGGAGTGTTGGACAGGGAGACTACAATGAGCAGTTCTTC TRBJ2-1 TRBD1 few TRBV30
CASSLMGQYYGYTF TGTGCCAGCAGCTTGATGGGACAGTACTATGGCTACACCTTC TRBJ1-2 TRBD1 . TRBV7-2
CASRAGQNYGYTF TGTGCCAGCAGGGCAGGACAGAACTATGGCTACACCTTC TRBJ1-2 . . TRBV6-6
CASSIDGQNNQPQHF TGTGCCAGTAGTATAGATGGACAGAATAATCAGCCCCAGCATTTT TRBJ1-5 . few TRBV19
CASRAGLLTHYEQYF TGCGCCAGCAGGGCCGGACTTCTTACCCACTACGAGCAGTACTTC TRBJ2-7 . . TRBV5-1
CASSQDPSGYYEQYF TGCGCCAGCAGCCAAGATCCCAGCGGGTATTACGAGCAGTACTTC TRBJ2-7 . few TRBV4-3
CASSHSSGTSGDNEQFF TGCGCCAGCAGCCATTCATCCGGGACTAGCGGAGACAATGAGCAGTTCTTC TRBJ2-1 TRBD2 few TRBV4-1
CACRGSLYEQYF TGTGCCTGCAGGGGTTCCCTCTACGAGCAGTACTTC TRBJ2-7 . . TRBV30
CASSPGTGLDQPQHF TGTGCCAGCTCACCCGGGACAGGGCTCGATCAGCCCCAGCATTTT TRBJ1-5 TRBD1 few TRBV18
CASSLNTGSDEQFF TGTGCCAGCAGCTTAAACACAGGGAGCGATGAGCAGTTCTTC TRBJ2-1 . . TRBV7-9
CANGDWSNEQYF TGTGCCAACGGGGATTGGAGCAACGAGCAGTACTTC TRBJ2-7 . . TRBV10-3
CASSPLRDSYEQYF TGTGCCAGCTCACCCCTCCGGGACAGTTACGAGCAGTACTTC TRBJ2-7 TRBD1 few TRBV18
CSGRPGGETQYF TGCAGCGGACGTCCCGGGGGAGAGACCCAGTACTTC TRBJ2-5 . few TRBV29-1
CASSSEYEQYF TGTGCCAGCAGTTCCGAGTACGAGCAGTACTTC TRBJ2-7 . . TRBV28
CASQGEKLFF TGTGCCAGCCAGGGGGAAAAACTGTTTTTT TRBJ1-4 . . TRBV2
CASSTTGRGTSYEQYF TGTGCCAGTAGTACCACAGGGAGAGGTACCTCCTACGAGCAGTACTTC TRBJ2-7 . . TRBV19
CASSHGQGKGYEQYF TGCGCCAGCAGCCATGGACAGGGAAAAGGGTACGAGCAGTACTTC TRBJ2-7 TRBD1 few TRBV5-1
CSAADRTNYGYTF TGCAGCGCCGCCGACAGGACAAACTATGGCTACACCTTC TRBJ1-2 . . TRBV29-1
CASSQPPAGSQETQYF TGTGCCAGCAGCCAACCCCCGGCAGGAAGTCAAGAGACCCAGTACTTC TRBJ2-5 . . TRBV7-9
CASRTSGYHNEQFF TGTGCCAGCAGAACCAGCGGGTACCACAATGAGCAGTTCTTC TRBJ2-1 . . TRBV11-2
CASSFSSGGKTQYF TGTGCCAGCAGCTTCTCTAGCGGGGGGAAGACCCAGTACTTC TRBJ2-5 TRBD2 few TRBV7-2
CSVLFTTGGWYEQYF TGCAGCGTCCTGTTTACAACAGGGGGGTGGTACGAGCAGTACTTC TRBJ2-7 TRBD1 . TRBV29-1
CASRKGSSYEQYF TGTGCCAGCAGGAAAGGGAGCTCCTACGAGCAGTACTTC TRBJ2-7 . few TRBV6-6
CASSLILNEQFF TGTGCCAGCAGCTTAATATTGAATGAGCAGTTCTTC TRBJ2-1 . few TRBV7-9
CASSPGGDTEAFF TGTGCCAGTAGCCCCGGGGGGGACACTGAAGCTTTCTTT TRBJ1-1 . . TRBV19
CAIKDRETQYF TGTGCCATAAAGGACAGAGAGACCCAGTACTTC TRBJ2-5 . few TRBV28
CASSKREGRAEQFF TGTGCCAGCAGCAAGCGGGAGGGCCGGGCTGAGCAGTTCTTC TRBJ2-1 TRBD2 . TRBV2
CASSLNRGRDTEAFF TGTGCCAGCAGTCTGAACAGGGGGCGCGACACTGAAGCTTTCTTT TRBJ1-1 TRBD1 . TRBV7-9